The 18 T cell receptor beta chains in this list originate from one sample, sequenced in a study of blood T cells in healthy people across ages (dated by TCRdb to 2015 to 2017). The library was prepared using 5' RACE. Sequencer: Illumina HiSeq 2500. A second PCR of roughly 7 to 11 cycles was performed with a sample-barcoded 5' primer and a J-beta primer mix. The public reads were reprocessed in TCRdb via fastp at Q25 and MiXCR, keeping in-frame beta chains. When rows share a CDR3 protein, they turn into one entry using the most common DNA and genes. In all, the sample holds around 800,000 distinct CDR3 sequences, and around half of those were seen once. The biggest ten clones account for less than 20% of the sample. The sample was blood. These receptor sequences come from a man older than 75 in good health.

This chain connects TRBV12-3 or TRBV12-4 to TRBJ1-5; a weak D match, TRBD1 (5 bases). The CDR3 totals 14 residues. V was trimmed by 3 bases and J by 4 bases, leaving 10 bases between them. The CDR3 nucleotides read TGTGCCAGCAGTTTGTCGGACAAAAATCAGCCCCAGCATTTT. This gives the protein CASSLSDKNQPQHF.

This clonotype was recorded many times. This chain joins TRBV7-2 and TRBJ2-7; D ambiguous. Per the germline V gene, CDR1 is SGHTA and CDR2 is FQGNSA. Trimming pared 0 bases from V and 6 bases from J, leaving 15 bases between. CDR3 size: 15 residues. The CDR3 spells CASSLAAGPTSEQYF. The CDR3 DNA is TGTGCCAGCAGCTTAGCGGCAGGTCCCACGAGCGAGCAGTACTTC.

The chain is built from TRBV7-3 and TRBJ2-5; possible D gene TRBD1, 5 bases. The CDR3 has 15 residues. V was clipped by 6 bases and J by 11 bases, with 25 bases between them. Germline loops: CDR1 SGHTA, CDR2 FQGTGA. The CDR3 sequence is CASSPHRTYYDEQYF. CDR3 coding DNA: TGTGCCAGCAGTCCCCACAGGACGTACTACGATGAGCAGTACTTC.

This clonotype was counted only a few times. The chain combines TRBV28 with TRBJ1-5; TRBD1 might be the D (5 bases). Germline V gene lookup returns CDR1 MDHEN and CDR2 SYDVKM. The CDR3 runs to 14 residues. Trimming took off 7 bases at V and 2 bases at J, with 12 bases between the two ends. The DNA for the CDR3 is TGTGCCAGCAAGGCAGGGAGTCGCAATCAGCCCCAGCATTTT. Protein sequence: CASKAGSRNQPQHF.

This sequence joins TRBV9 and TRBJ1-1, with a weak D call TRBD1 (6 bases). V lost 3 bases to trimming and J lost 10 bases, with 22 bases between them. Germline V gene data show CDR1 as SGDLS and CDR2 as YYNGEE. There are 15 residues in the CDR3. The DNA of the CDR3 is TGTGCCAGCAGCGGTGCGGGGCTCATGATGGGGGCAGCTTTCTTT. It encodes CASSGAGLMMGAAFF.

The genes are TRBV20-1 and TRBJ1-5; D is unclear. This CDR3 contains 15 residues. Trimming shortened V by 3 bases and J by 2 bases, and 14 bases separated the two germline ends. CDR1 is DFQATT, CDR2 SNEGSKA, per germline (reference sequence). CDR3 sequence reads: CSARLGESGNQPQHF. CDR3 nucleotide sequence: TGCAGTGCTAGGCTCGGGGAGTCGGGCAATCAGCCCCAGCATTTT.

The gene calls are TRBV10-3 and TRBJ1-1, with 7 bases that match TRBD1. J was trimmed by 0 bases and V by 3 bases; bases with no gene match: 4. This CDR3 is built from 15 residues. CDR1 ENHRY and CDR2 SYGVKD come from the germline V gene. The CDR3 DNA follows: TGTGCCATCAGTGATCAGGGGGGGGTGAACACTGAAGCTTTCTTT. Amino acid sequence: CAISDQGGVNTEAFF.

V is TRBV18 and J is TRBJ2-7, with D unclear. The germline CDR1 and CDR2 sequences are KGHSH and LQKENI. Trimming cost V 6 bases and J 0 bases, with 12 bases left between them. CDR3 size: 14 residues. CDR3 DNA: TGTGCCAGCTCCCGGTACGGAAGCTCCTACGAGCAGTACTTC. Translating gives CASSRYGSSYEQYF.

V is TRBV15 and J is TRBJ1-1; D gene unclear. The length of the CDR3 is 14 residues. The V end was cut by 1 base, the J end by 7 bases, with 13 bases between. CDR1 LNHNV and CDR2 YYDKDF come from the germline V gene (reference sequence). The CDR3 region has the DNA TGTGCCACCAGCAGAGTCGGTTCTTTTGATGAAGCTTTCTTT. It translates to CATSRVGSFDEAFF.

This chain links TRBV6-5 with TRBJ2-5, with 12 positions matching TRBD2. With V trimmed by 10 bases and J by 11 bases, 14 bases remained unmatched. In germline, CDR1 is MNHEY, CDR2 SVGAGI. This CDR3 is built from 14 residues. The CDR3 DNA reads TGTGCCACTTCGACTAGCGGGGGCGGTAATGAGCAGTACTTC. It translates to CATSTSGGGNEQYF.

V gene TRBV7-3 combines with J gene TRBJ2-1; D gene unclear. This CDR3 contains 13 residues. CDR1 and CDR2 (germline): SGHTA, FQGTGA. The V and J ends lost 3 bases and 10 bases respectively, with 13 bases between them. For the CDR3, the DNA is TGTGCCAGCAGCTTTGGGCATCTCAAGGAGCAGTTCTTC. It codes for CASSFGHLKEQFF.

The CDR3, as DNA: TGTGCCAGCAGTCGAAAATTCTCCTACAATGAGCAGTTCTTC. Protein sequence: CASSRKFSYNEQFF. This sequence joins TRBV28 and TRBJ2-1; D is unresolved. The V and J ends lost 5 bases and 0 bases respectively, with 8 bases between them. CDR1 is MDHEN and CDR2 is SYDVKM in the germline V gene. There are 14 residues in the CDR3.

For this clonotype: Possible read error: a much larger clone is one base away. The V and J genes are TRBV10-3 and TRBJ2-1; 8 bases line up with TRBD2. J gave up 13 bases and V 7 bases, and 12 bases lay outside the gene matches. Germline lookup yields CDR1 ENHRY and CDR2 SYGVKD. The CDR3 extends over 13 amino acids. CDR3 region: CAIKTSGQETQFF. The CDR3 DNA follows: TGTGCCATCAAAACTAGCGGACAAGAGACCCAGTTCTTC.

This clonotype was detected a few times. The CDR3 region has the DNA TGTGCCAGCAGCCCACGACTAGCGGGAGAAGGGGAGACCCAGTACTTC. It codes for CASSPRLAGEGETQYF. This chain connects TRBV11-1 to TRBJ2-5, with 12 bases lining up with TRBD2. Unmatched junction bases numbered 9, after V lost 5 bases and J lost 5 bases. CDR1 is SGHAT, CDR2 FQDESV, per germline (reference sequence). The CDR3 spans 16 residues.

The chain carries TRBV7-8 and TRBJ2-1, with 10 bases that match TRBD1. This CDR3 is built from 14 residues. V trimming: 5 bases; J trimming: 8 bases; junction bases outside the gene matches: 6. Per germline, CDR1 SGHVS and CDR2 FQNEAQ. The CDR3 bases are TGTGCCAGCAGCAGACAGGGGGCGCTTGATGAGCAGTTCTTC. Translated, it gives CASSRQGALDEQFF.

The sample holds a few counts of this clonotype. The chain uses TRBV27 and TRBJ2-1, with 8 bases fitting TRBD1. Germline CDR1 is MNHEY and CDR2 is SMNVEV (reference sequence). The trim removed 5 bases at V and 7 bases at J, leaving 16 bases unmatched. The CDR3 is 17 residues long. The CDR3, as DNA: TGTGCCAGCAGTCCGACACAAATCCGCAGGGGGCAGAATGAGCAGTTCTTC. It yields the protein CASSPTQIRRGQNEQFF.

In its sample, this clonotype was seen a few times. This chain connects TRBV20-1 to TRBJ2-6; no reliable D call. Germline V gene lookup returns CDR1 DFQATT and CDR2 SNEGSKA (reference sequence). The CDR3 is 14 amino acids. V was clipped by 4 bases and J by 4 bases, with 11 bases between them. CDR3 protein: CSANDRTGANVLTF. DNA for the CDR3: TGCAGTGCTAACGATCGAACGGGGGCCAACGTCCTGACTTTC.

This clonotype appeared once. The chain has TRBV28 and TRBJ2-3; no clear D gene. V was shortened by 5 bases and J by 0 bases, with 9 bases between the two germline ends. The germline gives CDR1 MDHEN, CDR2 SYDVKM. The CDR3 sequence is 14 residues long. This CDR3 reads CASSVTHSTDTQYF. In nucleotides, the CDR3 is TGTGCCAGCAGTGTGACACATAGCACAGATACGCAGTATTTT.